This entry lists 6 T cell receptor beta chains sequenced from one sample in a study of response to subunit inactivated influenza vaccine. TCRdb independently ran MiXCR on the RT-PCR reads; one entry per CDR3 protein. The data hold more than 150,000 distinct CDR3 sequences, with around 10% observed a single time. The sequencing used CD8+ T cells sorted from PBMCs, collected 23 to 25 months after vaccination. Receptors originate from a man aged 45 to 70 who received an inactivated influenza vaccine.

This clonotype was counted between two and nine times. The chain combines TRBV7-8 with TRBJ1-5; D gene ambiguous. The V gene's germline CDR1 is SGHVS and CDR2 FQNEAQ. The CDR3 sequence is 14 residues long. With 5 bases removed from V and 8 bases from J, the gap between germline ends came to 16 bases. This chain's CDR3 is CASSPVGNGEPQHF. In nucleotides, the CDR3 is TGTGCCAGCAGCCCAGTTGGGAACGGGGAGCCCCAGCATTTT.

The V call is TRBV29-1, the J call TRBJ2-1, with D possibly matching TRBD2 (5 bases). The CDR3 has 14 amino acids. Germline V gives CDR1 SQVTM, CDR2 ANQGSEA. V lost 4 bases and J 5 bases, leaving 15 bases between the germline ends. CDR3 sequence: CSVVGLAVNNEQFF. DNA for the CDR3: TGCAGCGTTGTAGGGCTAGCAGTAAACAATGAGCAGTTCTTC.

Ten or more counts support this clonotype. V usage is TRBV28 and J usage is TRBJ2-7; D unresolved. The CDR3 length is 9 residues. Trimming removed 8 bases from V and 5 bases from J, with 4 bases in between. Germline CDR1 and CDR2: MDHEN and SYDVKM. CDR3 amino acids: CASGDEQYF. Written as DNA, the CDR3 is TGTGCCAGCGGAGACGAGCAGTACTTC.

Ten or more counts support this clonotype. The chain links TRBV20-1 to TRBJ2-7; 10 nucleotides line up with TRBD2. The CDR3 sequence is 16 residues long. CDR1 is DFQATT and CDR2 is SNEGSKA in the germline V gene (reference sequence). The ends lost 6 bases at V and 4 bases at J; junction bases unmatched: 15. This CDR3 is CSALASGRGLGYEQYF. The DNA of the CDR3 is TGCAGTGCCCTCGCTAGCGGGAGAGGCCTAGGGTACGAGCAGTACTTC.

This clonotype came up a few times. The gene calls are TRBV4-2 and TRBJ2-3, with TRBD2 matching 7 bases. There are 17 residues in the CDR3. The germline V gene encodes CDR1 LGHNA and CDR2 YNFKEQ. V was pared by 1 base and J by 1 base, with 8 bases of the junction left unmatched. CDR3 sequence: CASSQAGGGGGTDTQYF. CDR3 DNA: TGTGCCAGCAGCCAAGCGGGAGGTGGGGGGGGCACAGATACGCAGTATTTT.

A few counts support this clonotype. The J gene is TRBJ2-1, the V gene TRBV7-9; D is unclear. The CDR3 is 12 amino acids. The ends were cut back, 5 bases at V and 7 bases at J, with 9 bases in the middle. The V gene's germline CDR1 is SEHNR and CDR2 FQNEAQ (reference sequence). CDR3 bases: TGTGCCAGCAGCCAGCGTCCGAATGAGCAGTTCTTC. Protein: CASSQRPNEQFF.